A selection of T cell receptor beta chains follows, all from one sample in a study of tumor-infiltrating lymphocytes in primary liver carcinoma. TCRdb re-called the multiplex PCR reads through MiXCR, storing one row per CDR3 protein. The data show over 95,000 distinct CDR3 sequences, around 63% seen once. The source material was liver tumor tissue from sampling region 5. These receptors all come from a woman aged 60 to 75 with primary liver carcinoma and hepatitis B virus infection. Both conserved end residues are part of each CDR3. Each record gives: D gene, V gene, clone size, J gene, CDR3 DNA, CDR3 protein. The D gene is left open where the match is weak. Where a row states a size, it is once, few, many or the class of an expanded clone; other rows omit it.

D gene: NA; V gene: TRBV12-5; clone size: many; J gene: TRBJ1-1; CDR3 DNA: TGTGCTAGTGGTACCCAGGGGAGGATGAACACTGAAGCTTTCTTT; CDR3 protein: CASGTQGRMNTEAFF
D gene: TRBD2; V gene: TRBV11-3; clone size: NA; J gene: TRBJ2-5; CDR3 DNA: TGTGCCAGCAGCCCGGCAGGGTCGCGGGAGACCCGGTACTTC; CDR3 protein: CASSPAGSRETRYF
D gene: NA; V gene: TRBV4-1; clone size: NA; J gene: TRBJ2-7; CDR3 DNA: TGTGCCAGCAGCCAAGTAACGGGTGACAAGCAGTACTTC; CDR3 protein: CASSQVTGDKQYF
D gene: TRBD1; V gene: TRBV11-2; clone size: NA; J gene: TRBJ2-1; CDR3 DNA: TGTGCCAGCAGCCGCGGGACAGGCAGCTTCTACAATAAGCAGTTCTTC; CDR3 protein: CASSRGTGSFYNKQFF
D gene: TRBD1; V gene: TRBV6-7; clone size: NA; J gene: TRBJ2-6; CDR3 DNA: TGTGCCAGCTGTTATCCCGCAGGGGGCGAGGGGGCCAACGTCCTGACTTTC; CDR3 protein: CASCYPAGGEGANVLTF
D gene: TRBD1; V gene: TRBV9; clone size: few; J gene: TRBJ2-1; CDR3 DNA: TGTGCCAGCAGCCCTCGAGGGGGCGCCACAACCTACAATGAGCAGTTCTTC; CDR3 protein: CASSPRGGATTYNEQFF
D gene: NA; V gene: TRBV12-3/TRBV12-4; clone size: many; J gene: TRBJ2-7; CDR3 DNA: TGTGCCAGCAGTCCGACCGGGACAAAAACTTACGAGCAGTACTTC; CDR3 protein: CASSPTGTKTYEQYF
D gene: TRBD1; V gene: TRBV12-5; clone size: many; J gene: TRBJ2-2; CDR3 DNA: TGTGCTAGTGGTTTACCACCCATTGGGGGGACAGGGGGCACCGGGGAGCTGTTTTTT; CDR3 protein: CASGLPPIGGTGGTGELFF
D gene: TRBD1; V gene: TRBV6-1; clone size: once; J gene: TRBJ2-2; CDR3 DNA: TGTGCCAGCAGTGAAAGTGGACAGGGTATCGGGGAACTGTTTTTT; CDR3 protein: CASSESGQGIGELFF
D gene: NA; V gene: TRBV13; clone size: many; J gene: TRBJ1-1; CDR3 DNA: TGTGCCAGCAGCTCCGAGGGGGGGTTGAACACTGAAGCTTTCTTT; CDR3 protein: CASSSEGGLNTEAFF
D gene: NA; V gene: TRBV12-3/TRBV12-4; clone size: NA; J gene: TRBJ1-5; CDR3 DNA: TGTACCAGCAGTTTGGGTATGGGCCAGCCCCAGCATTTT; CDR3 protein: CTSSLGMGQPQHF
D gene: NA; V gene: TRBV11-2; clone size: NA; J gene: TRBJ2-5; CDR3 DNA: TGCGCCAGCAGCCGTGAATCAGGGGTTTGGGAGACCCAGAATTTC; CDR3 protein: CASSRESGVWETQNF
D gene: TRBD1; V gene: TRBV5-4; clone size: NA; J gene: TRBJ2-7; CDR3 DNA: TGTGCCTGCAGCCGGGACAGGGATGAGCGGTACTTC; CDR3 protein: CACSRDRDERYF
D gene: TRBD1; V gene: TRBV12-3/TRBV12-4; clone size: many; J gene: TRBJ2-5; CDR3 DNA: TGTGCCAGCAGTTTATTATCAGGGGGCGTAGAGACCCAGTACTTC; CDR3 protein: CASSLLSGGVETQYF
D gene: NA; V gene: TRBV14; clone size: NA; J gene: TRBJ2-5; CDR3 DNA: TGTGTCAGCAGCCAAGATCTCCTGAGACCAATGTACCAAGAGACCCAGTACTTC; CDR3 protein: CVSSQDLLRPMYQETQYF
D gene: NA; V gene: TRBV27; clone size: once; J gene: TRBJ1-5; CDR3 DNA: TGTGCCGGCAGTTTACAGGGTAGAAAGCCCCAGCATTTT; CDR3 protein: CAGSLQGRKPQHF
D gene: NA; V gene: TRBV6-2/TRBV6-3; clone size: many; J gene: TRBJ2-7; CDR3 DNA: TGTGCCAGCAGCCGCGGGACTGCCTCCTACGAGCAGTACTTC; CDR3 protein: CASSRGTASYEQYF
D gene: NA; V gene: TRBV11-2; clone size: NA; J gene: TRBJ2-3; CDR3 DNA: TGTGCCAGCAGCTTAGCAACCCGCACAGATACACAGTATTTT; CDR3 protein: CASSLATRTDTQYF
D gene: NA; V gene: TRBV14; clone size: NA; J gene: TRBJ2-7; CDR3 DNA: TGTGCCAGCAGCGCCCTCGGGACTCACGTCGAGCAGCACTTC; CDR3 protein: CASSALGTHVEQHF
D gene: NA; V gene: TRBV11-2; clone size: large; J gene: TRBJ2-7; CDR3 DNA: TGTGCCAGCAGCTTAGCGTCGGGGGCAGGAGGCTACGAGCAGTACTTC; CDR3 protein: CASSLASGAGGYEQYF
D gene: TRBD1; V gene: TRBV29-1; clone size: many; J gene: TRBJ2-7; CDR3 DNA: TGCAGCGTTGCCAAAGGACAGGGCTACGAGCAGTACTTC; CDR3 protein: CSVAKGQGYEQYF
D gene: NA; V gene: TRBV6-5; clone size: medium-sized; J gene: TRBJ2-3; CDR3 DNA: TGTGCCAGCATCAGATTATCGGGGTCAGATACGCAGTATTTT; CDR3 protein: CASIRLSGSDTQYF
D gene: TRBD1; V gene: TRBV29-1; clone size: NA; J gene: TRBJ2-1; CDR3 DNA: TGCAGCGTTCAGGACAGGTACAATAAGCAATTCTTC; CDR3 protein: CSVQDRYNKQFF
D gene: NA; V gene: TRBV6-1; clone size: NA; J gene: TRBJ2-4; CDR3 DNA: TGTGGCAGCAGCAAAGGGGGAGCCAAAAACATACAGTACTTC; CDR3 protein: CGSSKGGAKNIQYF
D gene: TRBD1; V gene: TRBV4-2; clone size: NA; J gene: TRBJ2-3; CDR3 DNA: TGTGCCAACAGCCAAGATCCGGGACAGGGCACCGATACGCAGTATTTT; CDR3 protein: CANSQDPGQGTDTQYF
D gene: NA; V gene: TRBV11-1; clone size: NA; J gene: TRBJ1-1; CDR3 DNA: TGTGCCAGCAGCTTAGGAGAAGACTCTGAAGCCTTCTTT; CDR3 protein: CASSLGEDSEAFF
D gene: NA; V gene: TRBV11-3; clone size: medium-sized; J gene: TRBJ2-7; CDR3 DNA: TGTGCCAGCAGCTTAGGTGCAGGGGAATCCCACGAGCAGTACTTC; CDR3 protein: CASSLGAGESHEQYF
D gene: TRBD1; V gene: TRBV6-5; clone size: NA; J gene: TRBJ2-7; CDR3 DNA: TGTGCCAGCGGTCAAACCCGGGACAGCAGGTTGCACGAGCAGTACTTC; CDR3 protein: CASGQTRDSRLHEQYF
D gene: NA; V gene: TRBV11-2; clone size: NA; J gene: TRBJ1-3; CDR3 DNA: TGTGCCAGCAGCTGCAGATCGGGGGCCATGGATTCTGGAAACACCATATATTTT; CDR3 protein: CASSCRSGAMDSGNTIYF
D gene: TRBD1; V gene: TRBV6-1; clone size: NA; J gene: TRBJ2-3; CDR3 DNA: TGTGCCAGCAGTGAAACATTGGCTCAGGGGGCAGATACGCAGTATTTT; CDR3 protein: CASSETLAQGADTQYF
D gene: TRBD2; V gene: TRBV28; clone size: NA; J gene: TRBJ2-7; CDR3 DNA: TGTGCCAGCAGTCCCCAAACCGGACTAGCCTACGAGCAGTACTTC; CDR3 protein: CASSPQTGLAYEQYF
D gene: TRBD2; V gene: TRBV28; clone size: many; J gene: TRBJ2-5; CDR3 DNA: TGTGCCAGCAGCCCCCCGGGACTAGCTAAGACCCAGTACTTC; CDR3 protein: CASSPPGLAKTQYF
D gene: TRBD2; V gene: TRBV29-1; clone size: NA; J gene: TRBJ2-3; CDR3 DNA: TGCAGCGTTGGCGGTGCTAGCGGATACACAGAGACGCAGTATTTT; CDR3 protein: CSVGGASGYTETQYF
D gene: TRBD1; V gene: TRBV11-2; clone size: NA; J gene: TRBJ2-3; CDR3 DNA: TGTGCAAGCAGCTTAGCCGGACAGGCGATGACAGATATGCAGTATTTT; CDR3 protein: CASSLAGQAMTDMQYF
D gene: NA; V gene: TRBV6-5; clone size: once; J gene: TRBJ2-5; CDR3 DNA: TGTGTCAGCAGCTCCATTGGTGCAGGAAGAGAGACCCAGTACTTC; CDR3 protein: CVSSSIGAGRETQYF
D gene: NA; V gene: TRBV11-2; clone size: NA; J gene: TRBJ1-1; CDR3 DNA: TGTGCCAGCAGCATGACAACGAACACTGAAGCTCTCTTC; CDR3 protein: CASSMTTNTEALF